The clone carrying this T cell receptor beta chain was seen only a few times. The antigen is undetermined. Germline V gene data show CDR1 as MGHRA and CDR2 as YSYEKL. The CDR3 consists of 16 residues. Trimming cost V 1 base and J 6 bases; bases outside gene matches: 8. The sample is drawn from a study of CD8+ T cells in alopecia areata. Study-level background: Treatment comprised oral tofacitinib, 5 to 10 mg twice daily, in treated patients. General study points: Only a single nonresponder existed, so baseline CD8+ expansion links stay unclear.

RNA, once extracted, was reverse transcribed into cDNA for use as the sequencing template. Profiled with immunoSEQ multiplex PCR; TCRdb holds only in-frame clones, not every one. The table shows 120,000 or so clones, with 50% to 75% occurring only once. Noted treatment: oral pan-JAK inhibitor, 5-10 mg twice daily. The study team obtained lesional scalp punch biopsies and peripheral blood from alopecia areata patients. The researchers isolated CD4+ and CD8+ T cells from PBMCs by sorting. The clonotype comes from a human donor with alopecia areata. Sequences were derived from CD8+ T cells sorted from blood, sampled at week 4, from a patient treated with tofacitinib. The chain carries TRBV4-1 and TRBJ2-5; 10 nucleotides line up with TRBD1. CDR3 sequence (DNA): TGCGCCAGCAGCCAAGGACGTTGGACAGGGGGGAAGACCCAGTACTTC. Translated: CASSQGRWTGGKTQYF.